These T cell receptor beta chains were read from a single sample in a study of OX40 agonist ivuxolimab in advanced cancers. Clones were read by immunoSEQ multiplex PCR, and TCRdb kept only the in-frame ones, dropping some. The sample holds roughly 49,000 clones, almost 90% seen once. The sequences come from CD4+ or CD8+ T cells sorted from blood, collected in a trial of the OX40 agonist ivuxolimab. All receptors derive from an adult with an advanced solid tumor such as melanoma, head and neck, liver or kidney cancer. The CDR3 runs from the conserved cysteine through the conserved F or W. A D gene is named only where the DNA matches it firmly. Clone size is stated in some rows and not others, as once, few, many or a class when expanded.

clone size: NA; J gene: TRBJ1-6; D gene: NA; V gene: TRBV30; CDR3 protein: CAWTPPGTAFRSPLHF; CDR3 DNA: TGTGCCTGGACCCCCCCCGGGACCGCCTTTCGGTCACCCCTCCACTTT
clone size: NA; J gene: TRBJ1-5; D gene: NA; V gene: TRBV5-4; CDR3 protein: CASSLMGRQPQHF; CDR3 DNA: TGTGCCAGCAGCTTGATGGGGCGCCAGCCCCAGCATTTT
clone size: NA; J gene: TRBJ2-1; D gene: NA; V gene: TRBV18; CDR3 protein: CASSPSVEGSEQFF; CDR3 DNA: TGTGCCAGCTCACCTTCGGTAGAGGGGAGTGAGCAGTTCTTC
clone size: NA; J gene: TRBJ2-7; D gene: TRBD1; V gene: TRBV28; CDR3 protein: CASRATGDPYEQYF; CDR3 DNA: TGTGCCAGCAGGGCGACAGGGGACCCCTACGAGCAGTACTTC
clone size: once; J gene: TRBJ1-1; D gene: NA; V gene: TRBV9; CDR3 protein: CASSAKGLGIPEAFF; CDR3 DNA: TGTGCCAGCAGCGCTAAGGGGTTGGGGATCCCTGAAGCTTTCTTT
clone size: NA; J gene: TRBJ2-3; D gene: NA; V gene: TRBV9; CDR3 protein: CASSPRTSTDTQYF; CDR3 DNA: TGTGCCAGCAGCCCTCGAACTAGCACAGATACGCAGTATTTT
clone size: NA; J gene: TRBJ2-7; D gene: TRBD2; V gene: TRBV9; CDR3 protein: CASSFGTSGTYEQYF; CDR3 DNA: TGTGCCAGCAGCTTCGGGACTAGCGGTACCTACGAGCAGTACTTC
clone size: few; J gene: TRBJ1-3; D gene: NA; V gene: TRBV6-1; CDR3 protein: CASSPMARSGNTIYF; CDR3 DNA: TGTGCCAGCAGTCCTATGGCCCGCTCTGGAAACACCATATATTTT
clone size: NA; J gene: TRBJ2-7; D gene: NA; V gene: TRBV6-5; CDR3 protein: CASSRQRTYEQYF; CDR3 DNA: TGTGCCAGCAGCCGACAGAGGACCTACGAGCAGTACTTC
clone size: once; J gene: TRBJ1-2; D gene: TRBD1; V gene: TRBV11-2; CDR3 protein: CASSLAWQGAALYGYTF; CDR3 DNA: TGTGCCAGCAGCTTAGCGTGGCAGGGGGCGGCCCTCTATGGCTACACCTTC
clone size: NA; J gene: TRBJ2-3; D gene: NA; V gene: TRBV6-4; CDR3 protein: CASSKRLGTDTQYF; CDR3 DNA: TGTGCCAGCAGTAAGCGCCTGGGAACAGATACGCAGTATTTT
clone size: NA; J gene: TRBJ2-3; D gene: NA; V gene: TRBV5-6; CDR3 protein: CASSPLGFGSTDTQYF; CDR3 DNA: TGTGCCAGCAGCCCCTTGGGCTTCGGCAGCACAGATACGCAGTATTTT
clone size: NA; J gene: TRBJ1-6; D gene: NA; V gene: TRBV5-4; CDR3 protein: CASSRGGGDSPLHF; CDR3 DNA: TGTGCCAGCAGCCGAGGTGGGGGGGATTCACCCCTCCACTTT
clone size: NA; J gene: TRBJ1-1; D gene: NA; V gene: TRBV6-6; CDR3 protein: CASSYLGPDTEAFF; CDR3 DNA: TGTGCCAGCAGTTACTTAGGGCCCGACACTGAAGCTTTCTTT
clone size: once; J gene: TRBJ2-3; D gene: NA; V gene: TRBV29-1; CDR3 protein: CSDIPDTSTDTQYF; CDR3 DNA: TGCAGCGACATCCCGGACACTAGCACAGATACGCAGTATTTT
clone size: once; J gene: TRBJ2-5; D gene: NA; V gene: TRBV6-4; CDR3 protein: CASPPQDSRETQYF; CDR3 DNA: TGTGCCAGCCCTCCTCAGGACAGCCGGGAGACCCAGTACTTC
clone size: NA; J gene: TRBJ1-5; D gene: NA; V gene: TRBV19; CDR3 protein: CATSPPARPQHF; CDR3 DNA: TGTGCCACCTCCCCGCCTGCGAGGCCCCAGCATTTT
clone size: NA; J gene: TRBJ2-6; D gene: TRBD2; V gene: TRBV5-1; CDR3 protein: CASSFGGGASGANVLTF; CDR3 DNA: TGCGCCAGCAGCTTTGGCGGGGGGGCCTCTGGGGCCAACGTCCTGACTTTC